This TCR beta chain was captured by sequencing in a study of CD8 T cells in Susac syndrome. CDR1 and CDR2 from the germline V gene are SGHRS and YFSETQ. Trimming removed 5 bases at V and 6 bases at J, with 12 bases between. The CDR3 is 12 amino acids. It was with random hexamers that roughly 0.5 to 1 ug RNA was reverse transcribed. TCRdb fed the immunoSEQ multiplex PCR reads into MiXCR, producing one record per CDR3 protein. The sample records about 140,000 distinct CDR3 sequences, approximately 95% being singletons. The chain is built from TRBV5-1 and TRBJ2-7; D possibly uses TRBD1 or TRBD2 (6 bases each). The source is a human donor with Susac syndrome. Sequencing was carried out using CD4+ T cells from PBMCs. CDR3: CASSNGGPEQYF. In DNA, the CDR3 is TGCGCCAGCAGTAATGGGGGGCCCGAGCAGTACTTC.